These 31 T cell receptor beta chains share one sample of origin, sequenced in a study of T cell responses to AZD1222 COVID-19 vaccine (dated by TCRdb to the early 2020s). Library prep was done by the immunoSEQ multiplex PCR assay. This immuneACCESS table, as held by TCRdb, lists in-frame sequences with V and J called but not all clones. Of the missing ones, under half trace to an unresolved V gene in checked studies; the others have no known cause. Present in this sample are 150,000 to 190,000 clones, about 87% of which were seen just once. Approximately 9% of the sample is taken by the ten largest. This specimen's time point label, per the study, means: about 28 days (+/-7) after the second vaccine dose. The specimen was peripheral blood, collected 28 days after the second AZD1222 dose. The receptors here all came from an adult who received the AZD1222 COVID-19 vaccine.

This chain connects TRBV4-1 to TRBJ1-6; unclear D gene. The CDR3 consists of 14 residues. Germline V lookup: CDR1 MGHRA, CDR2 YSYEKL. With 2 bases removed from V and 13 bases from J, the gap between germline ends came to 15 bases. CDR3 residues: CASSQTSTAIPLHF. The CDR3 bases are TGCGCCAGCAGCCAAACCTCCACGGCCATCCCCCTCCACTTT.

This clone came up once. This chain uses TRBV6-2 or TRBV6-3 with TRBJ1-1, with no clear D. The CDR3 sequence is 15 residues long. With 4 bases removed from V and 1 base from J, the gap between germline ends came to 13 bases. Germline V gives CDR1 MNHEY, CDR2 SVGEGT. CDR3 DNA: TGTGCCAGCAGTTTCCCTGGGGTCGGGAACACTGAAGCTTTCTTT. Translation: CASSFPGVGNTEAFF.

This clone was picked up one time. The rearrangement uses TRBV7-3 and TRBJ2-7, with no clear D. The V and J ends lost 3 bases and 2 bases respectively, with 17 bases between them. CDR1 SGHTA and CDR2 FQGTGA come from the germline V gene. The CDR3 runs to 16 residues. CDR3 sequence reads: CASSFKAWVSTYEQYF. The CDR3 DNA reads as TGTGCCAGCAGCTTCAAGGCGTGGGTTTCAACCTACGAGCAGTACTTC.

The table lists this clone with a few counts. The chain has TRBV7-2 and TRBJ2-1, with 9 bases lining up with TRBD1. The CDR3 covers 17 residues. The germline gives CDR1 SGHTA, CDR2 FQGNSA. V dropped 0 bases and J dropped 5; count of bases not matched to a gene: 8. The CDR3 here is CASSLASGTGSDNEQFF. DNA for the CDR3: TGTGCCAGCAGCTTAGCGTCCGGGACAGGGTCCGACAATGAGCAGTTCTTC.

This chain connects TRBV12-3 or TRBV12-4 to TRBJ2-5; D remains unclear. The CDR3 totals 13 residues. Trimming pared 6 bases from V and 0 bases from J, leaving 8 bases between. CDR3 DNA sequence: TGTGCCAGCAGGAACTCGTACCAAGAGACCCAGTACTTC. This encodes CASRNSYQETQYF.

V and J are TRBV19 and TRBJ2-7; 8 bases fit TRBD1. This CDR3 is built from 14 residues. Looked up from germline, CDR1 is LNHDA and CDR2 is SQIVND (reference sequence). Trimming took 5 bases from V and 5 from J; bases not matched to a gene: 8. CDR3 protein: CASSQQGETDEQYF. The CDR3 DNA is TGTGCCAGTAGTCAACAGGGGGAGACCGACGAGCAGTACTTC.

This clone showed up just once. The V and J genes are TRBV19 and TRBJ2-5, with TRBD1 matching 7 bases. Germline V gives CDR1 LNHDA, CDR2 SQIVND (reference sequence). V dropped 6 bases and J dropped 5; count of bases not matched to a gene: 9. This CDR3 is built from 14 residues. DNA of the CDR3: TGTGCCAGTAGCCCGGGACAGTTTAGGGAGACCCAGTACTTC. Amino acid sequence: CASSPGQFRETQYF.

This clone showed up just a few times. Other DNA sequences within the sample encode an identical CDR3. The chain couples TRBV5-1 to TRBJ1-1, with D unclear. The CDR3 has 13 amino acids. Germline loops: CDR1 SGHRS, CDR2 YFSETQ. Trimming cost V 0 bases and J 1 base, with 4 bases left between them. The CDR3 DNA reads TGCGCCAGCAGCTTGGGAGGGAACACTGAAGCTTTCTTT. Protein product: CASSLGGNTEAFF. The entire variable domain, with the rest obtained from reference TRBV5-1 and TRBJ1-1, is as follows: KAGVTQTPRYLIKTRGQQVTLSCSPISGHRSVSWYQQTPGQGLQFLFEYFSETQRNKGNFPGRFSGRQFSNSRSEMNVSTLELGDSALYLCASSLGGNTEAFFGQGTRLTVV.

This chain's CDR3 is CASSPRTGGYTEAFF. The CDR3 DNA is TGTGCCAGTAGTCCCCGGACAGGGGGATACACTGAAGCTTTCTTT. The chain carries TRBV19 and TRBJ1-1; 10 bases are shared with TRBD1. CDR1 and CDR2 (germline): LNHDA, SQIVND (reference sequence). The CDR3 extends over 15 amino acids. The junction had 6 bases not matched to a gene; V was cut back by 5 bases and J by 3 bases.

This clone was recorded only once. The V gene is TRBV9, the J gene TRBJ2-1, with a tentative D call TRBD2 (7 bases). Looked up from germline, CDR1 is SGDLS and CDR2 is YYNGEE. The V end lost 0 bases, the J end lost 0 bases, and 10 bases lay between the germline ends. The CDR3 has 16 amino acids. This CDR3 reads CASSVGGGFSYNEQFF. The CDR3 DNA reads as TGTGCCAGCAGCGTAGGGGGGGGCTTCTCCTACAATGAGCAGTTCTTC.

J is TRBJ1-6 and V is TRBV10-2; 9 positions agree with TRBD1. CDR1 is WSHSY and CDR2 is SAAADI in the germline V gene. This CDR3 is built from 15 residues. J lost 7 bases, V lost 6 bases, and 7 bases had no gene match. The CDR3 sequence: CASRIEGQGNSPLHF. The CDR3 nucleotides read TGCGCCAGCAGGATAGAGGGACAGGGCAATTCACCCCTCCACTTT.

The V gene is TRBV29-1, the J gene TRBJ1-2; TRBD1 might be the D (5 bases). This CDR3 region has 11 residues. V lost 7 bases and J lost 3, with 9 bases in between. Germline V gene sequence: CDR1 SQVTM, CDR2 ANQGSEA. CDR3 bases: TGCAGCGCCGGGGGTTACTATGGCTACACCTTC. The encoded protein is CSAGGYYGYTF.

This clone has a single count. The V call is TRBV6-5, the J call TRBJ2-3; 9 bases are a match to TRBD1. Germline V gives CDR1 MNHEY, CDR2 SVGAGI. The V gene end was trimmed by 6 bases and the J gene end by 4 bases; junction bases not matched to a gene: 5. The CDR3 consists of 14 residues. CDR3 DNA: TGTGCCAGCAGGGACAGGGGAGGCCCAGATACGCAGTATTTT. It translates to CASRDRGGPDTQYF.

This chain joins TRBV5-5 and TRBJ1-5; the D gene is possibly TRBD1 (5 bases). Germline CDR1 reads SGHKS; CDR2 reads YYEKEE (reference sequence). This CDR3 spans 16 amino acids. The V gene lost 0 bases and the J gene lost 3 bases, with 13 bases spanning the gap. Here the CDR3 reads CASSLARGRVNQPQHF. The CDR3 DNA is TGTGCCAGCAGCTTGGCCCGCGGCAGGGTCAATCAGCCCCAGCATTTT.

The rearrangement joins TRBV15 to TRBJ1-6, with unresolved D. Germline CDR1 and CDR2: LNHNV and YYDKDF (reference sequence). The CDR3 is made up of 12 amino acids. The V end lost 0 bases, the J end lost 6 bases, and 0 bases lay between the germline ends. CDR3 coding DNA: TGTGCCACCAGCAGAGATAATTCACCCCTCCACTTT. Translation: CATSRDNSPLHF. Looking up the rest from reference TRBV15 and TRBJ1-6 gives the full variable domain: DAMVIQNPRYQVTQFGKPVTLSCSQTLNHNVMYWYQQKSSQAPKLLFHYYDKDFNNEADTPDNFQSRRPNTSFCFLDIRSPGLGDTAMYLCATSRDNSPLHFGNGTRLTVT.

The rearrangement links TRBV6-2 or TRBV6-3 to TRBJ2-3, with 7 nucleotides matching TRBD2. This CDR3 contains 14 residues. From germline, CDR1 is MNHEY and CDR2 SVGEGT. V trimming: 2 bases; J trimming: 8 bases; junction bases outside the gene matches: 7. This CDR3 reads CASSYAAGRGTQYF. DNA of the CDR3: TGTGCCAGCAGTTACGCAGCGGGAAGGGGTACGCAGTATTTT.

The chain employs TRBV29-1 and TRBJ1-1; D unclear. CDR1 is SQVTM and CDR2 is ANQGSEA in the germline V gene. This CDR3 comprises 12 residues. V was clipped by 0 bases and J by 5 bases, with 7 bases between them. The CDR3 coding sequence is TGCAGCGTTGAAGACCGTATTACTGAAGCTTTCTTT. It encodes CSVEDRITEAFF.

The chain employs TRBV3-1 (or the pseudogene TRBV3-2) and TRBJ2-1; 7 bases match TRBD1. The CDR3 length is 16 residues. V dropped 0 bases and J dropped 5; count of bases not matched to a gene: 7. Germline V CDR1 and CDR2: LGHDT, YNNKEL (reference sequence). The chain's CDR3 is CASSQDATGRNNEQFF. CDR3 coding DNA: TGTGCCAGCAGCCAAGATGCGACAGGGAGAAACAATGAGCAGTTCTTC.

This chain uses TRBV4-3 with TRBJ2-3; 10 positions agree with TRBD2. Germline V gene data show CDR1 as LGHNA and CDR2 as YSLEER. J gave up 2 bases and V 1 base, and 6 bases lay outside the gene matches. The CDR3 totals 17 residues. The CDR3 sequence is CASSQGETSGFTDTQYF. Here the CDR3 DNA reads TGCGCCAGCAGCCAAGGGGAGACTAGCGGGTTCACAGATACGCAGTATTTT.

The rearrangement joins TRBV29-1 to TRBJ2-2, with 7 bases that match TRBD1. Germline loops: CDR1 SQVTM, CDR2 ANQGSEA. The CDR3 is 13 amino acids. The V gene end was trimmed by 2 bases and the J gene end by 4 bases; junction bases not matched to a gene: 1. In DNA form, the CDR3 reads TGCAGCGTTGAAAGGACAGGCACCGGGGAGCTGTTTTTT. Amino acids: CSVERTGTGELFF.

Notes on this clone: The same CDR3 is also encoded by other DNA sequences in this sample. The CDR3 here is CASSQGLAGVDTQYF. In DNA, the CDR3 is TGTGCCAGCAGCCAGGGGCTAGCGGGAGTAGATACGCAGTATTTT. The chain employs TRBV6-2 or TRBV6-3 and TRBJ2-3; 10 positions match TRBD2. In germline, CDR1 is MNHEY, CDR2 SVGEGT. The ends lost 6 bases at V and 5 bases at J; junction bases unmatched: 8. This CDR3 spans 15 amino acids.

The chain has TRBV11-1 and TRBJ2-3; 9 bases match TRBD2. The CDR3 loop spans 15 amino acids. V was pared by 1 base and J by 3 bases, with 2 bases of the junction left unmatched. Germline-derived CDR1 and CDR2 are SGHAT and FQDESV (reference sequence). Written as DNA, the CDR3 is TGTGCCAGCAGCTTAGTGACTAGCGGAACAGATACGCAGTATTTT. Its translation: CASSLVTSGTDTQYF.

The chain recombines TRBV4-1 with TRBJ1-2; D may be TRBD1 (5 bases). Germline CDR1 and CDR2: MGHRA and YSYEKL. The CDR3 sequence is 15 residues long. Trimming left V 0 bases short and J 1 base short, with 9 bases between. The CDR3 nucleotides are TGCGCCAGCAGCCAAGATCTGGGGGGTAACTATGGCTACACCTTC. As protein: CASSQDLGGNYGYTF.

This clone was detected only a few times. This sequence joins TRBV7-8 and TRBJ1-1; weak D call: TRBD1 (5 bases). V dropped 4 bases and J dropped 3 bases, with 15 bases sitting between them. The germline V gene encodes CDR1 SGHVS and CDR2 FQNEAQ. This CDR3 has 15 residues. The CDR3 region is CASSSEGGGYTEAFF. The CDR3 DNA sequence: TGTGCCAGCAGCTCGGAAGGCGGGGGATACACTGAAGCTTTCTTT.

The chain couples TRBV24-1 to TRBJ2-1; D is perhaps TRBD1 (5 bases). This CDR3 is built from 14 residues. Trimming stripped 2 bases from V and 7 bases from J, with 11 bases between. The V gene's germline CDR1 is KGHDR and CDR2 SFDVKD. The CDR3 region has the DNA TGTGCCACCAGTGATTGGACAAGTGTTAATGAGCAGTTCTTC. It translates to CATSDWTSVNEQFF.

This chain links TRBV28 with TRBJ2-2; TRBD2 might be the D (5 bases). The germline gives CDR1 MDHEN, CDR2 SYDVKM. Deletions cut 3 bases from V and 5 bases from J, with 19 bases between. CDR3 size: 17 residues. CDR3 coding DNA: TGTGCCAGCAGTTTTTCAGGTGGTGGAGGAACGACCGGGGAGCTGTTTTTT. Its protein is CASSFSGGGGTTGELFF.

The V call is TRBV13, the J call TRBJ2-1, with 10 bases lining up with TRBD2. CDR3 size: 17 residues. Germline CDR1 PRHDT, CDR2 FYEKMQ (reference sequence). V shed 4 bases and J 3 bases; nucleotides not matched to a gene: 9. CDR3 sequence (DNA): TGTGCCAGCAGCTCCGGATTGGGACTAGCGCACTACAATGAGCAGTTCTTC. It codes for CASSSGLGLAHYNEQFF.

The CDR3 coding sequence is TGTGCCAGCAGCTCGACAGGTGTTGGCTATGGCTACACCTTC. It translates to CASSSTGVGYGYTF. The chain links TRBV5-6 to TRBJ1-2, with D possibly being TRBD1 (6 bases). Germline CDR1 reads SGHDT; CDR2 reads YYEEEE. CDR3 length: 14 residues. Trimming cost V 3 bases and J 4 bases, with 13 bases left between them.

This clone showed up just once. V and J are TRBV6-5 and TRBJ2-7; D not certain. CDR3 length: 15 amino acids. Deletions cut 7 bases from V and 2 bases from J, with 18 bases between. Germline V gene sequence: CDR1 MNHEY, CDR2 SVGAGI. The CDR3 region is CASTLPGPGTYEQYF. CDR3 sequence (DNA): TGTGCCAGCACCTTACCCGGGCCAGGAACCTACGAGCAGTACTTC.

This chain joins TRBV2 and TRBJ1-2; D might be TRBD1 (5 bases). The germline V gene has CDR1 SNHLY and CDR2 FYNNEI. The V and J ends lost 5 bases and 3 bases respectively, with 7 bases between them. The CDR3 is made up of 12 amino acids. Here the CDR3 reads CASSQGDYGYTF. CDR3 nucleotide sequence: TGTGCCAGCAGTCAGGGTGACTATGGCTACACCTTC.

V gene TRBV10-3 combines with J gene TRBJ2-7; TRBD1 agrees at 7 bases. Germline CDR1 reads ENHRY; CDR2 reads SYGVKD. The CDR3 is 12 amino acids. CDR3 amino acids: CATGQPSYEQYF. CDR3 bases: TGTGCTACGGGACAGCCCTCCTACGAGCAGTACTTC.